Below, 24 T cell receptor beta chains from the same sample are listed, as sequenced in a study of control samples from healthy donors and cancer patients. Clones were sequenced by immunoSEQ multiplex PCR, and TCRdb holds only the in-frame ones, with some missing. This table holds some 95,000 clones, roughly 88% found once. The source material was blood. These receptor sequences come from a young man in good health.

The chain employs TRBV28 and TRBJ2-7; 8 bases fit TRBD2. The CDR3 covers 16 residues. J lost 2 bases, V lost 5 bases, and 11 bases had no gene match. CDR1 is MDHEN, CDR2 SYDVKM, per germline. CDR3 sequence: CASSAGASGSPYEQYF. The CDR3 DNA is TGTGCCAGCAGTGCCGGGGCTAGCGGGTCTCCCTACGAGCAGTACTTC.

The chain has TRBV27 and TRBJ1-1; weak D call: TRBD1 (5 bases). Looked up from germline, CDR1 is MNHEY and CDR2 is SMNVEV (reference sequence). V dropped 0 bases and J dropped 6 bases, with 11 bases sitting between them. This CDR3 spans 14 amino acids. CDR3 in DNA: TGTGCCAGCAGTTTATCGGCAGGGTTGCCTGAAGCTTTCTTT. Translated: CASSLSAGLPEAFF.

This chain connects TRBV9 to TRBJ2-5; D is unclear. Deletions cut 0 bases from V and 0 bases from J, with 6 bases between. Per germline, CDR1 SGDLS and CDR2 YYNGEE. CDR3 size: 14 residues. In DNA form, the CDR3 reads TGTGCCAGCAGCGTAGGCCAGTACCAAGAGACCCAGTACTTC. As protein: CASSVGQYQETQYF.

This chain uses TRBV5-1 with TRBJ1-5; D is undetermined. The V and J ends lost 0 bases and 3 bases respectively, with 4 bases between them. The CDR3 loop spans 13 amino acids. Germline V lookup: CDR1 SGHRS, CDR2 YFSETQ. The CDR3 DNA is TGCGCCAGCAGCTTGGAGCCCAATCAGCCCCAGCATTTT. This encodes CASSLEPNQPQHF.

As DNA, the CDR3 is TGTGCCAGTAGTTGGGGAGGCGGGAGTATGGCAGATACGCAGTATTTT. It specifies CASSWGGGSMADTQYF. The chain is built from TRBV19 and TRBJ2-3; 7 nucleotides align to TRBD2. CDR1 is LNHDA, CDR2 SQIVND, per germline (reference sequence). Losses at the gene ends were 5 bases for V and 4 bases for J; bases not matched to a gene: 12. The CDR3 spans 16 residues.

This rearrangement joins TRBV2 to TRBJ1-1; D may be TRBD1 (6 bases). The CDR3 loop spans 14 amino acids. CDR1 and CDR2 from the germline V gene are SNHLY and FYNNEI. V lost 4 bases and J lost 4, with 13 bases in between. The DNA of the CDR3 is TGTGCCAGCAGTGCACAGGGCGAAGGCACTGAAGCTTTCTTT. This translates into CASSAQGEGTEAFF.

The chain's CDR3 is CASRSPTGRRSGYTF. In DNA form, the CDR3 reads TGTGCCAGCAGGTCTCCGACAGGGAGGCGTTCGGGCTACACCTTC. The chain has TRBV28 and TRBJ1-2; 7 bases agree with TRBD1. The CDR3 is made up of 15 amino acids. Germline trimming cut 6 bases from V and 8 bases from J; bases unmatched to any gene: 15. Looked up from germline, CDR1 is MDHEN and CDR2 is SYDVKM.

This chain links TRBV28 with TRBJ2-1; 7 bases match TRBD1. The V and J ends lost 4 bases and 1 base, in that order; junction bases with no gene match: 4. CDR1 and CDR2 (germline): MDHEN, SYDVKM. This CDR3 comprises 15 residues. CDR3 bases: TGTGCCAGCAGTTCAAGGACAGGTTCCTACAATGAGCAGTTCTTC. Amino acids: CASSSRTGSYNEQFF.

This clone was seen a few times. The CDR3 DNA reads as TGTGCCAGCAGTTTACACAGTAAGCCCCAGCATTTT. Its translation is CASSLHSKPQHF. The chain is built from TRBV28 and TRBJ1-5, with unresolved D. Trimming took off 2 bases at V and 8 bases at J, with 7 bases between the two ends. The CDR3 runs to 12 residues. CDR1 and CDR2 from the germline V gene are MDHEN and SYDVKM.

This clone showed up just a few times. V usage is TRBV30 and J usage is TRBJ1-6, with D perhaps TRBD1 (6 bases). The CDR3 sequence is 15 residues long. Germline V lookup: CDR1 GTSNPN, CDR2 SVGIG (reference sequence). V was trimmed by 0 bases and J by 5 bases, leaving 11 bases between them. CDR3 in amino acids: CAWSVLGGDNSPLHF. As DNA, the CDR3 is TGTGCCTGGAGTGTACTAGGGGGTGATAATTCACCCCTCCACTTT.

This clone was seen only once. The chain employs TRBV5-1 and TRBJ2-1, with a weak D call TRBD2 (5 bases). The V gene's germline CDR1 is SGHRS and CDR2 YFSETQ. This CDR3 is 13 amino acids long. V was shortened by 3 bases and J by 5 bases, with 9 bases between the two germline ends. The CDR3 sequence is CASSWTGNNEQFF. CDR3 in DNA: TGCGCCAGCAGCTGGACTGGTAACAATGAGCAGTTCTTC.

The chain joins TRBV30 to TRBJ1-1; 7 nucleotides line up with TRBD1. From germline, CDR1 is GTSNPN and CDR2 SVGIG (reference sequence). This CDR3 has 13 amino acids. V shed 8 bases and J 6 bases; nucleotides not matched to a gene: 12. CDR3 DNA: TGTGCCGGGAAAAGACAGGGAGGGGCTGAAGCTTTCTTT. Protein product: CAGKRQGGAEAFF.

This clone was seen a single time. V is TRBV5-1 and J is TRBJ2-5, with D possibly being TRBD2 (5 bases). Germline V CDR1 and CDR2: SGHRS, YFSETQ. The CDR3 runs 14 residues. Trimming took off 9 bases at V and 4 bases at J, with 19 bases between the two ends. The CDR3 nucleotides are TGCGCCACCAAGCCCGGGCATGAGGGAGAGACCCAGTACTTC. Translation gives CATKPGHEGETQYF.

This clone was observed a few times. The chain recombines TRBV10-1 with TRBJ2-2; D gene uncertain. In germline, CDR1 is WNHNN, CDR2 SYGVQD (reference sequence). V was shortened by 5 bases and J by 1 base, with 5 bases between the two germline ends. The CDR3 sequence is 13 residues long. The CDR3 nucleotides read TGCGCCAGCAGTCTCGTGAACACCGGGGAGCTGTTTTTT. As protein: CASSLVNTGELFF.

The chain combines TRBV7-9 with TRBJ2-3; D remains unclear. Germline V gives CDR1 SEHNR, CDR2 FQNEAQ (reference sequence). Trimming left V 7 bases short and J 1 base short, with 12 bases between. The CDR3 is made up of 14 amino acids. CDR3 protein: CASTASSGTDTQYF. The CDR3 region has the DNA TGTGCCAGCACGGCCTCCAGCGGCACAGATACGCAGTATTTT.

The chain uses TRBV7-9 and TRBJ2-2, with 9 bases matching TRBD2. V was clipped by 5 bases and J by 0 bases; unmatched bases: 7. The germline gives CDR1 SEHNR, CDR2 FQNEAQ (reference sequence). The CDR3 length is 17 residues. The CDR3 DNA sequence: TGTGCCAGCAGCCCCGGGGGCGGGAGGGCGAACACCGGGGAGCTGTTTTTT. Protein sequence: CASSPGGGRANTGELFF.

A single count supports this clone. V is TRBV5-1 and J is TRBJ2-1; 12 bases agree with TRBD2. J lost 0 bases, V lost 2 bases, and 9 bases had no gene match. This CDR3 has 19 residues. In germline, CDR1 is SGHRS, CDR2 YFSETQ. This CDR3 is CASSFTGTSGSSSYNEQFF. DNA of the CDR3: TGCGCCAGCAGCTTTACCGGGACTAGCGGGTCTAGCTCCTACAATGAGCAGTTCTTC. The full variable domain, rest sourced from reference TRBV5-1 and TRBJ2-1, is KAGVTQTPRYLIKTRGQQVTLSCSPISGHRSVSWYQQTPGQGLQFLFEYFSETQRNKGNFPGRFSGRQFSNSRSEMNVSTLELGDSALYLCASSFTGTSGSSSYNEQFFGPGTRLTVL.

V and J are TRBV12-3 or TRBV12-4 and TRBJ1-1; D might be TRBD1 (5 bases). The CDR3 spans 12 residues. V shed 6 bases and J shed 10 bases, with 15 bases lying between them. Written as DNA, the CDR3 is TGTGCCAGCAGCCTGGGGCGGGGTCGAGCTTTCTTT. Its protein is CASSLGRGRAFF.

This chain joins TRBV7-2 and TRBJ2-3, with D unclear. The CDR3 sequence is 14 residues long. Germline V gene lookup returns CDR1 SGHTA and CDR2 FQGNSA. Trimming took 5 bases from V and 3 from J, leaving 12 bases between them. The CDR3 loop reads CASSPYMETDTQYF. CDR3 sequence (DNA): TGTGCCAGCAGCCCATACATGGAAACAGATACGCAGTATTTT.

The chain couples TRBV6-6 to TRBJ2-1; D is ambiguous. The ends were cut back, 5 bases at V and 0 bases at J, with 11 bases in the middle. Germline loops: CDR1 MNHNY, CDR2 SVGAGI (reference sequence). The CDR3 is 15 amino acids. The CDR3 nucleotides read TGTGCCAGCAGTAGCGACTCCAACTCCTACAATGAGCAGTTCTTC. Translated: CASSSDSNSYNEQFF.

CDR3 amino acids: CASSLVGEQYF. CDR3 nucleotide sequence: TGTGCCAGCAGTTTGGTGGGGGAGCAGTACTTC. The chain is built from TRBV12-3 or TRBV12-4 and TRBJ2-7; D is unclear. Trimming removed 3 bases from V and 7 bases from J, with 7 bases in between. The CDR3 spans 11 residues.

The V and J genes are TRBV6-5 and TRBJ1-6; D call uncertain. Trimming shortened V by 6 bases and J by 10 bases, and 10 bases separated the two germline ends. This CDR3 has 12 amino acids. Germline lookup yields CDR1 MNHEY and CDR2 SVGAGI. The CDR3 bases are TGTGCCAGCAGCTTCGGGGAATCACCCCTCCACTTT. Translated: CASSFGESPLHF.

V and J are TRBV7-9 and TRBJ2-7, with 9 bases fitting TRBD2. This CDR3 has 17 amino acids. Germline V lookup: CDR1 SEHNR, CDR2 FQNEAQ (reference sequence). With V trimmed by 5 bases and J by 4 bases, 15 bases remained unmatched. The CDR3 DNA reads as TGTGCCAGCAGCCCCAGCAGGATTAGCGGGAGTTGGTACGAGCAGTACTTC. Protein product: CASSPSRISGSWYEQYF.

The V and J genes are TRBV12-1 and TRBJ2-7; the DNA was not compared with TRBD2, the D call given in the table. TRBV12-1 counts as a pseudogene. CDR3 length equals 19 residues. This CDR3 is CASSQSGLAGGKFYHEQYF. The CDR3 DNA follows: TGTGCCAGCAGCCAATCGGGACTAGCGGGAGGGAAATTTTACCACGAGCAGTACTTC.